The rows below give T cell receptor beta chains drawn from one sample of a study of blood T cells in healthy people across ages. TCRdb re-called the 5' RACE reads with MiXCR, one entry per CDR3 protein. The sample contains about 670,000 distinct CDR3 sequences, roughly half of which appear only once. Sample: blood. The receptors were sampled from an elderly woman in good health. Both conserved end residues are part of each CDR3. A D gene is named only where the DNA matches it firmly. Clone size is shown for a subset of rows, as once, few, many or a class of expanded clone.

13,TRBV5-1,-,-,TRBJ1-1,TGCGCCAGCACCTTGTGGGAGAACACTGAAGCTTTCTTT,CASTLWENTEAFF
14,TRBV12-3/TRBV12-4,-,TRBD2,TRBJ2-4,TGTGCCAGCAGTTTAAATAGCGGGGGTAACATTCAGTACTTC,CASSLNSGGNIQYF
14,TRBV29-1,once,-,TRBJ2-7,TGCAGCGTTGAATCTGGCAGGGGCGGATACGAGCAGTACTTC,CSVESGRGGYEQYF
13,TRBV6-6,many,-,TRBJ1-1,TGTGCCAGCAGTGACGCGGTGAACACTGAAGCTTTCTTT,CASSDAVNTEAFF
15,TRBV20-1,-,TRBD2,TRBJ2-1,TGCAGTCCTTACCTTAGCGGGAGCTCCTACAATGAGCAGTTCTTC,CSPYLSGSSYNEQFF
14,TRBV29-1,-,TRBD2,TRBJ2-3,TGCAGCGTTGGGACAAGCGGGAGAAAGTATACGCAGTATTTT,CSVGTSGRKYTQYF
16,TRBV27,few,-,TRBJ2-3,TGTGCCAGCAGTTTCGTGCTAGGAGTCGGCACAGATACGCAGTATTTT,CASSFVLGVGTDTQYF
15,TRBV5-1,-,TRBD1,TRBJ2-1,TGCGCCAGCAGCTGGGGACAGGGCCTATACAATGAGCAGTTCTTC,CASSWGQGLYNEQFF
13,TRBV29-1,-,TRBD1,TRBJ1-1,TGCAGCGTTGAGCGGGACAGTCGAAGCGAAGCTTTCTTT,CSVERDSRSEAFF
12,TRBV5-6,-,-,TRBJ2-1,TGTGCCAGCAACTTAAATCGCGGTGAGCAGTTCTTC,CASNLNRGEQFF
17,TRBV5-1,-,TRBD2,TRBJ2-3,TGCGTCAGCAGAACCCTAGCGGGGGGGTCCGACACAGATACGCAGTATTTT,CVSRTLAGGSDTDTQYF
17,TRBV11-1,-,-,TRBJ2-6,TGTGCCAGCAGCTCCAGGGGAGTAATCTCTGGGGCCAACGTCCTGACTTTC,CASSSRGVISGANVLTF
14,TRBV12-3/TRBV12-4,many,-,TRBJ2-3,TGTGCCAGCAGTGGTGATCCTAGCACAGATACGCAGTATTTT,CASSGDPSTDTQYF
15,TRBV20-1,-,TRBD2,TRBJ2-5,TGCAGTGCGGCCAGAGGTAGCGGGAGCGGAGAGACCCAGTACTTC,CSAARGSGSGETQYF
19,TRBV3-1,-,-,TRBJ2-3,TGTGCCAGCAGCCTTGTCCCGCCGGGGACCCAACCTTCCACAGATACGCGGTATTTT,CASSLVPPGTQPSTDTRYF